The 24 T cell receptor beta chains below were found in one sample sequenced in a study of early T cells in non-severe SARS-CoV-2 infection. TCRdb ran MiXCR on the 5' RACE reads and lists one entry per CDR3 protein. Found here are some 49,000 distinct CDR3 sequences, 10% to 15% of them singletons; the top ten hold 9.1%. The sample taken for sequencing was whole blood. The receptors originated from an adult who was a healthcare worker with PCR-confirmed SARS-CoV-2 infection or an uninfected control (not recorded which).

The V and J genes are TRBV7-2 and TRBJ2-3; 8 bases match TRBD2. CDR3 length: 14 residues. Germline V CDR1 and CDR2: SGHTA, FQGNSA. Germline trimming cut 1 base from V and 6 bases from J; bases unmatched to any gene: 3. The CDR3 reads CASSLVAGSDTQYF. CDR3 bases: TGTGCCAGCAGCTTAGTAGCGGGGTCCGATACGCAGTATTTT.

This clonotype turned up a few times. This chain joins TRBV7-2 and TRBJ1-4; D not certain. This CDR3 comprises 14 residues. Looked up from germline, CDR1 is SGHTA and CDR2 is FQGNSA. With 5 bases removed from V and 7 bases from J, the gap between germline ends came to 14 bases. The CDR3 DNA is TGTGCCAGCAGCGTTACCCTGGCGGGTGAAAAACTGTTTTTT. Protein product: CASSVTLAGEKLFF. The whole variable domain, filled in from reference TRBV7-2 and TRBJ1-4, reads GAGVSQSPSNKVTEKGKDVELRCDPISGHTALYWYRQSLGQGLEFLIYFQGNSAPDKSGLPSDRFSAERTGGSVSTLTIQRTQQEDSAVYLCASSVTLAGEKLFFGSGTQLSVL.

This clonotype was counted a few times. The rearrangement uses TRBV3-1 and TRBJ2-1, with 9 bases aligning to TRBD1. The CDR3 contains 15 residues. J was trimmed by 7 bases and V by 6 bases; bases with no gene match: 10. The germline V gene encodes CDR1 LGHDT and CDR2 YNNKEL (reference sequence). Here the CDR3 reads CASRPGQGGTNEQFF. The CDR3 coding sequence is TGTGCCAGCAGGCCGGGACAGGGCGGGACGAATGAGCAGTTCTTC.

CDR3 region: CASSPGQGPGGGELFF. In DNA, the CDR3 is TGCGCCAGCAGCCCGGGACAGGGCCCTGGAGGCGGGGAGCTGTTTTTT. V gene TRBV4-1 combines with J gene TRBJ2-2; 9 bases line up with TRBD1. Unmatched junction bases numbered 10, after V lost 4 bases and J lost 7 bases. Germline values: CDR1 MGHRA, CDR2 YSYEKL. The CDR3 totals 16 residues.

In the case of this clonotype: The junction departs from germline at one end; a sequencing error may be responsible. The chain links TRBV5-1 to TRBJ2-3; D remains unclear. This CDR3 region has 14 residues. The germline gives CDR1 SGHRS, CDR2 YFSETQ. CDR3 sequence reads: CASNLENDGDTQYF. DNA of the CDR3: TGCGCCAGCAACTTGGAGAACGACGGAGATACGCAGTATTTT.

This clonotype occurred many times. The chain has TRBV20-1 and TRBJ1-4; no clear D gene. The CDR3 is made up of 12 amino acids. Germline values: CDR1 DFQATT, CDR2 SNEGSKA (reference sequence). In nucleotides, the CDR3 is TGCTCCCTGGGCCGAACTAATGAAAAACTGTTTTTT. The encoded protein is CSLGRTNEKLFF.

The V and J genes are TRBV30 and TRBJ2-1; TRBD2 matches 7 bases. CDR3 length: 12 amino acids. Trimming at V came to 4 bases and at J to 6 bases, leaving 3 bases not matched to a gene. The germline V gene has CDR1 GTSNPN and CDR2 SVGIG (reference sequence). The CDR3 region has the DNA TGTGCCTGGAATGCGGGAGTCAATGAGCAGTTCTTC. Translation: CAWNAGVNEQFF. Full variable domain (outside the CDR3, taken from reference TRBV30 and TRBJ2-1): SQTIHQWPATLVQPVGSPLSLECTVEGTSNPNLYWYRQAAGRGLQLLFYSVGIGQISSEVPQNLSASRPQDRQFILSSKKLLLSDSGFYLCAWNAGVNEQFFGPGTRLTVL.

The rearrangement joins TRBV9 to TRBJ2-3; TRBD2 is a possible D gene (5 bases). Germline CDR1 SGDLS, CDR2 YYNGEE. Trimming removed 0 bases from V and 4 bases from J, with 12 bases in between. The CDR3 length is 15 residues. As DNA, the CDR3 is TGTGCCAGCAGCGTAGGTCGCGCGGAGGCAGATACGCAGTATTTT. Protein product: CASSVGRAEADTQYF.

This clonotype has a count of ten or more. The V gene is TRBV5-4, the J gene TRBJ2-1, with 7 positions matching TRBD1. CDR1 and CDR2 (germline): SGHNT, YYREEE (reference sequence). With V trimmed by 2 bases and J by 6 bases, 11 bases remained unmatched. The CDR3 runs 16 residues. The CDR3 sequence is CASSLPGQQRANEQFF. Here the CDR3 DNA reads TGTGCCAGCAGCTTACCGGGACAGCAAAGGGCCAATGAGCAGTTCTTC.

This clonotype has more than one count but fewer than ten. V usage is TRBV6-1 and J usage is TRBJ2-3; 9 bases agree with TRBD1. CDR3 size: 15 residues. Germline trimming cut 3 bases from V and 2 bases from J; bases unmatched to any gene: 3. Germline V gene sequence: CDR1 MNHNS, CDR2 SASEGT. CDR3 sequence (DNA): TGTGCCAGCAGTGACAGGACAGGGGTCACAGATACGCAGTATTTT. It encodes CASSDRTGVTDTQYF.

This sequence joins TRBV6-1 and TRBJ2-2; TRBD1 might be the D (5 bases). The ends were cut back, 1 base at V and 1 base at J, with 7 bases in the middle. The V gene's germline CDR1 is MNHNS and CDR2 SASEGT. This CDR3 contains 15 residues. DNA of the CDR3: TGTGCCAGCAGTGAAGAAACAGGGAACACCGGGGAGCTGTTTTTT. It yields the protein CASSEETGNTGELFF.

The chain recombines TRBV29-1 with TRBJ1-1, with TRBD1 as a possible D gene (5 bases). The CDR3 is 10 residues long. Between the trimmed V and J ends, which lost 8 bases and 5 bases, there was a span of 9 bases. In germline, CDR1 is SQVTM, CDR2 ANQGSEA. The CDR3 DNA follows: TGCAGCCCCGGGGGGACTGAAGCTTTCTTT. Protein product: CSPGGTEAFF.

The gene calls are TRBV6-5 and TRBJ1-1; TRBD1 aligns across 10 bases. With V trimmed by 8 bases and J by 0 bases, 6 bases remained unmatched. The length of the CDR3 is 15 residues. In germline, CDR1 is MNHEY, CDR2 SVGAGI. The CDR3: CASVRTGGMNTEAFF. In nucleotides, the CDR3 is TGTGCCAGCGTCAGGACAGGGGGGATGAACACTGAAGCTTTCTTT.

The chain carries TRBV2 and TRBJ2-1, with TRBD1 matching over 8 bases. Per the germline V gene, CDR1 is SNHLY and CDR2 is FYNNEI. V lost 6 bases and J lost 3; bases outside the gene matches: 7. The CDR3 runs to 15 residues. CDR3 sequence (DNA): TGTGCCAGCAGGCCCGGGACAGGAAGCTACAATGAGCAGTTCTTC. Amino acids: CASRPGTGSYNEQFF. Looking up the rest from reference TRBV2 and TRBJ2-1 gives the full variable domain: EPEVTQTPSHQVTQMGQEVILRCVPISNHLYFYWYRQILGQKVEFLVSFYNNEISEKSEIFDDQFSVERPDGSNFTLKIRSTKLEDSAMYFCASRPGTGSYNEQFFGPGTRLTVL.

This clonotype was detected a few times. The chain links TRBV20-1 to TRBJ1-6; TRBD1 matches 7 bases. J gave up 4 bases and V 1 base, and 1 base lay outside the gene matches. The CDR3 covers 14 residues. The germline gives CDR1 DFQATT, CDR2 SNEGSKA (reference sequence). The CDR3 sequence is CSARGTGYNSPLHF. Here the CDR3 DNA reads TGCAGTGCTAGAGGGACAGGATATAATTCACCCCTCCACTTT.

V is TRBV28 and J is TRBJ2-3; D uncertain. V was clipped by 4 bases and J by 3 bases, with 8 bases between them. The germline gives CDR1 MDHEN, CDR2 SYDVKM. The CDR3 contains 13 residues. The CDR3 bases are TGTGCCAGCAGTTCCGTCGGGACAGATACGCAGTATTTT. Its translation is CASSSVGTDTQYF.

This clonotype has ten or more counts. CDR3 bases: TGTGCCAGCAGCCCGCGGTTTAACTACGAGCAGTACTTC. Translated, it gives CASSPRFNYEQYF. The V and J genes are TRBV11-1 and TRBJ2-7, with D unresolved. V was cut by 5 bases and J by 3 bases, with 11 bases left in between. CDR1 SGHAT and CDR2 FQDESV come from the germline V gene (reference sequence). This CDR3 comprises 13 residues.

This clonotype showed up just a few times. V gene TRBV28 combines with J gene TRBJ2-1; D gene ambiguous. The V end lost 2 bases, the J end lost 4 bases, and 9 bases lay between the germline ends. CDR3 length equals 14 residues. Germline lookup yields CDR1 MDHEN and CDR2 SYDVKM. The CDR3 sequence is CASSLRAGYNEQFF. DNA of the CDR3: TGTGCCAGCAGTTTAAGGGCAGGATACAATGAGCAGTTCTTC.

This clonotype has ten or more counts. The V and J genes are TRBV5-6 and TRBJ1-1, with 9 bases that match TRBD1. J lost 5 bases, V lost 2 bases, and 13 bases had no gene match. Germline CDR1 SGHDT, CDR2 YYEEEE. There are 17 residues in the CDR3. CDR3 sequence: CASSFTYRGQSGTEAFF. CDR3 sequence (DNA): TGTGCCAGCAGCTTCACGTACAGGGGGCAATCGGGTACTGAAGCTTTCTTT.

This clonotype was seen repeatedly, ten times or more. The rearrangement links TRBV5-4 to TRBJ2-1; tentatively, D is TRBD2 (6 bases). V lost 4 bases to trimming and J lost 3 bases, with 20 bases between them. The CDR3 covers 17 residues. Germline CDR1 reads SGHNT; CDR2 reads YYREEE (reference sequence). The CDR3 reads CASSPSRGGALYNEQFF. DNA of the CDR3: TGTGCCAGCAGCCCTAGTAGGGGCGGGGCCCTCTACAATGAGCAGTTCTTC. The full variable domain, in which reference TRBV5-4 and TRBJ2-1 provide the parts outside the CDR3, is ETGVTQSPTHLIKTRGQQVTLRCSSQSGHNTVSWYQQALGQGPQFIFQYYREEENGRGNFPPRFSGLQFPNYSSELNVNALELDDSALYLCASSPSRGGALYNEQFFGPGTRLTVL.

V is TRBV6-6 and J is TRBJ1-1; 7 bases map to TRBD1. J was trimmed by 4 bases and V by 2 bases; bases with no gene match: 4. Germline V gene lookup returns CDR1 MNHNY and CDR2 SVGAGI (reference sequence). The CDR3 has 14 residues. The CDR3 loop reads CASSYASGGTEAFF. The CDR3 DNA sequence: TGTGCCAGCAGTTACGCTTCAGGGGGCACTGAAGCTTTCTTT.

This clonotype occurred many times. This rearrangement joins TRBV4-2 to TRBJ2-7, with 9 positions matching TRBD1. With V trimmed by 1 base and J by 2 bases, 3 bases remained unmatched. CDR3 size: 15 residues. CDR1 and CDR2 (germline): LGHNA, YNFKEQ. The CDR3 loop reads CASSQAGTGTYEQYF. The DNA for the CDR3 is TGTGCCAGCAGCCAAGCCGGGACAGGGACCTACGAGCAGTACTTC.

In this sample, this clonotype turned up a few times. In DNA form, the CDR3 reads TGCGCCAGCAGCCATCGGTTGAGCTCCTATAATTCACCCCTCCACTTT. Protein: CASSHRLSSYNSPLHF. The chain is built from TRBV4-1 and TRBJ1-6, with unresolved D. CDR3 length equals 16 residues. Germline V CDR1 and CDR2: MGHRA, YSYEKL. V shed 3 bases and J shed 0 bases, with 9 bases lying between them.

This clonotype has only a few counts. J is TRBJ1-4 and V is TRBV4-1, with D unresolved. Germline V gene lookup returns CDR1 MGHRA and CDR2 YSYEKL. V was clipped by 2 bases and J by 3 bases, with 10 bases between them. This CDR3 is 15 amino acids long. The CDR3 protein is CASSQYPGPNEKLFF. As DNA, the CDR3 is TGCGCCAGCAGCCAATACCCGGGCCCTAATGAAAAACTGTTTTTT.